The 17 T cell receptor beta chains presented below share a single source sample, sequenced in a study of blood T cell repertoires in COVID-19. Libraries were prepared by immunoSEQ multiplex PCR; TCRdb keeps only in-frame clonotypes and omits some of them. The top ten clones hold about 4.6% of a sample with 270,000 or so clones, approximately 90% of them seen once. The sequenced sample consisted of peripheral blood. The receptor set was obtained from a middle-aged man with acute or convalescent COVID-19.

The rearrangement joins TRBV6-4 to TRBJ2-1, with a tentative D call TRBD2 (5 bases). The ends were cut back, 4 bases at V and 9 bases at J, with 19 bases in the middle. Germline-derived CDR1 and CDR2 are MRHNA and SNTAGT. The CDR3 loop spans 15 amino acids. CDR3: CASSVVPAGPFEQFF. As DNA, the CDR3 is TGTGCCAGCAGTGTGGTGCCCGCGGGCCCGTTTGAGCAGTTCTTC.

The chain employs TRBV27 and TRBJ2-7, with D perhaps TRBD2 (6 bases). V dropped 8 bases and J dropped 4 bases, with 15 bases sitting between them. This CDR3 has 13 residues. Germline V gives CDR1 MNHEY, CDR2 SMNVEV (reference sequence). CDR3 protein: CASWPRGFYEQYF. CDR3 bases: TGTGCCAGCTGGCCTCGGGGGTTTTACGAGCAGTACTTC.

This clone was picked up many times. This chain links TRBV3-1 (or the pseudogene TRBV3-2) with TRBJ2-3, with TRBD2 identical over 12 bases. This CDR3 contains 18 residues. Trimming removed 0 bases from V and 4 bases from J; junction bases left unmatched: 8. Germline CDR1 and CDR2: LGHDT and YNNKEL (reference sequence). CDR3 in amino acids: CASSQDLGLAGFADTQYF. The DNA for the CDR3 is TGTGCCAGCAGCCAAGACCTAGGACTAGCGGGGTTTGCAGATACGCAGTATTTT.

V is TRBV20-1 and J is TRBJ2-3, with 13 bases aligning to TRBD2. Germline V CDR1 and CDR2: DFQATT, SNEGSKA (reference sequence). After removal of 3 bases from V and 4 bases from J, the junction contained 7 bases not matched to a gene. This CDR3 is built from 16 residues. The CDR3 nucleotides read TGCAGTGCTAGTACTAGCGGGGGGGCCGTCGCAGATACGCAGTATTTT. As protein: CSASTSGGAVADTQYF.

The chain is built from TRBV11-2 and TRBJ1-1; D remains ambiguous. V lost 5 bases to trimming and J lost 1 base, with 8 bases between them. CDR3 length: 13 amino acids. The germline V gene encodes CDR1 SGHAT and CDR2 FQNNGV. DNA for the CDR3: TGTGCCAGCAGCGACAATGGGAACACTGAAGCTTTCTTT. Protein product: CASSDNGNTEAFF.

The chain couples TRBV7-2 to TRBJ2-1; 10 positions match TRBD1. The V gene end was trimmed by 6 bases and the J gene end by 9 bases; junction bases not matched to a gene: 8. CDR1 is SGHTA, CDR2 FQGNSA, per germline. The CDR3 runs to 14 residues. The CDR3: CASRPGQGSSEQFF. CDR3 sequence (DNA): TGTGCCAGCAGGCCGGGACAGGGGTCAAGTGAGCAGTTCTTC.

The chain couples TRBV3-1 (or the pseudogene TRBV3-2) to TRBJ1-6; D is perhaps TRBD1 (6 bases). The CDR3 runs to 15 residues. Trimming left V 8 bases short and J 14 bases short, with 25 bases between. Germline V gene lookup returns CDR1 LGHDT and CDR2 YNNKEL (reference sequence). CDR3 sequence: CASAPMWGGAKTLHF. The CDR3 bases are TGTGCCAGCGCCCCTATGTGGGGGGGCGCGAAAACCCTCCACTTT.

The chain couples TRBV29-1 to TRBJ2-7; no clear D. This CDR3 comprises 14 residues. Germline loops: CDR1 SQVTM, CDR2 ANQGSEA. Trimming left V 5 bases short and J 0 bases short, with 14 bases between. The CDR3: CSVRTVIDSYEQYF. The CDR3 DNA sequence: TGCAGCGTTAGAACGGTAATAGACTCCTACGAGCAGTACTTC.

The sample holds one count of this clone. V usage is TRBV5-4 and J usage is TRBJ1-6; tentatively, D is TRBD1 (6 bases). In germline, CDR1 is SGHNT, CDR2 YYREEE (reference sequence). The ends were cut back, 5 bases at V and 8 bases at J, with 17 bases in the middle. CDR3 length equals 15 residues. CDR3 DNA sequence: TGTGCCAGCAGTTTCACCGGGGGGCGCGATTCACCCCTCCACTTT. It encodes CASSFTGGRDSPLHF.

The chain couples TRBV5-4 to TRBJ2-3, with TRBD2 matching 12 bases. V gave up 4 bases and J gave up 3 bases; unmatched junction bases: 3. The germline V gene has CDR1 SGHNT and CDR2 YYREEE (reference sequence). This CDR3 spans 15 amino acids. CDR3 DNA: TGTGCCAGCAGCCCTAGCGGGGGGGCTACAGATACGCAGTATTTT. It codes for CASSPSGGATDTQYF.

This clone was counted a single time. The chain links TRBV3-1 (or the pseudogene TRBV3-2) to TRBJ1-2; 7 nucleotides agree with TRBD1. Germline-derived CDR1 and CDR2 are LGHDT and YNNKEL (reference sequence). Unmatched junction bases numbered 7, after V lost 3 bases and J lost 3 bases. There are 15 residues in the CDR3. In nucleotides, the CDR3 is TGTGCCAGCAGCCACATAGGGGGCGCAGACTATGGCTACACCTTC. Amino acids: CASSHIGGADYGYTF.

The J gene is TRBJ2-7, the V gene TRBV27; 7 positions match TRBD1. With 2 bases clipped from V and 3 bases from J, the junction kept 1 base outside the gene matches. The CDR3 consists of 13 residues. Germline CDR1 and CDR2: MNHEY and SMNVEV (reference sequence). The CDR3 region has the DNA TGTGCCAGCAGTTTAAACAGGGGCTACGAGCAGTACTTC. It specifies CASSLNRGYEQYF.

The chain combines TRBV2 with TRBJ1-2; D remains unclear. Germline assignment: CDR1 SNHLY and CDR2 FYNNEI. CDR3 length: 11 residues. V was clipped by 9 bases and J by 8 bases, with 13 bases between them. CDR3 DNA: TGTGCCAGTTGGGAGGGCTACGGCTACACCTTC. Translating it yields CASWEGYGYTF. Combining the CDR3 with reference TRBV2 and TRBJ1-2 gives the whole variable domain EPEVTQTPSHQVTQMGQEVILRCVPISNHLYFYWYRQILGQKVEFLVSFYNNEISEKSEIFDDQFSVERPDGSNFTLKIRSTKLEDSAMYFCASWEGYGYTFGSGTRLTVV.

The chain recombines TRBV3-1 (or the pseudogene TRBV3-2) with TRBJ1-1; 8 bases map to TRBD1. V lost 4 bases, J lost 6 bases, and 10 bases stayed unmatched. The CDR3 extends over 15 amino acids. CDR1 is LGHDT and CDR2 is YNNKEL in the germline V gene (reference sequence). The CDR3 spells CASSPLSGGRAEAFF. In nucleotides, the CDR3 is TGTGCCAGCAGCCCCCTTTCAGGGGGCAGGGCTGAAGCTTTCTTT.

V usage is TRBV7-9 and J usage is TRBJ1-2; D is unclear. V was trimmed by 1 base and J by 1 base, leaving 7 bases between them. In germline, CDR1 is SEHNR, CDR2 FQNEAQ (reference sequence). The CDR3 spans 14 residues. The CDR3 bases are TGTGCCAGCAGCTTAGGGCAGAATAACTATGGCTACACCTTC. This codes for CASSLGQNNYGYTF. Looking up the rest from reference TRBV7-9 and TRBJ1-2 gives the full variable domain: DTGVSQNPRHKITKRGQNVTFRCDPISEHNRLYWYRQTLGQGPEFLTYFQNEAQLEKSRLLSDRFSAERPKGSFSTLEIQRTEQGDSAMYLCASSLGQNNYGYTFGSGTRLTVV.

V is TRBV7-9 and J is TRBJ2-7, with 10 nucleotides matching TRBD1. CDR3 length: 15 residues. CDR1 and CDR2 from the germline V gene are SEHNR and FQNEAQ (reference sequence). V dropped 6 bases and J dropped 4; count of bases not matched to a gene: 9. The CDR3 here is CASRDRQGALYEQYF. The CDR3 DNA follows: TGTGCCAGCAGAGATCGACAGGGGGCACTTTACGAGCAGTACTTC.

The V and J genes are TRBV7-8 and TRBJ1-2; D is ambiguous. Germline assignment: CDR1 SGHVS and CDR2 FQNEAQ. V lost 1 base and J 8 bases, leaving 11 bases between the germline ends. The CDR3 is 13 amino acids. Here the CDR3 DNA reads TGTGCCAGCAGCTTAGTTTCAGGTCCGGGCTACACCTTC. It encodes CASSLVSGPGYTF. The full variable domain, completed using reference TRBV7-8 and TRBJ1-2, is GAGVSQSPRYKVAKRGQDVALRCDPISGHVSLFWYQQALGQGPEFLTYFQNEAQLDKSGLPSDRFFAERPEGSVSTLKIQRTQQEDSAVYLCASSLVSGPGYTFGSGTRLTVV.